This TCR beta chain was identified during a study of beta chain features in type 1 diabetes. V was pared by 8 bases and J by 4 bases, with 10 bases of the junction left unmatched. The CDR3 loop spans 14 amino acids. Germline CDR1 MNHEY, CDR2 SVGAGI. The study's findings and limits: Moderately but significantly shorter TCRB CDR3s were found in Type 1 diabetes patients in all four CD4+ subsets. With patients and controls alike, PCR might favor shorter templates to an equal degree.

Sorting that relied on CD45RO/CCR7/CD25/CD127/CD95/CD27 yielded CD4+ naive, central memory, regulatory and stem cell-like memory cells. A remark on this clone: Its antigen is unknown.

Investigators reverse transcribed all isolated RNA, so they sequenced expressed TCRB transcripts. Assay: immunoSEQ multiplex PCR; the TCRdb copy retains only in-frame clones and omits some. The sample has around 710,000 clones, around 12% seen once. Sequencing was performed on naive CD4+ T cells from blood. This sequence was found in a man aged 30-40 years with type 1 diabetes. The gene calls are TRBV6-5 and TRBJ1-1, with 7 nucleotides matching TRBD1. The CDR3 loop reads CASQPDRAGTEAFF. The CDR3 DNA reads TGTGCCAGCCAACCAGACAGGGCAGGCACTGAAGCTTTCTTT.